The 15 T cell receptor beta chains listed next were all sequenced from one sample in a study of blood T cell repertoires in COVID-19. Clones were read by immunoSEQ multiplex PCR, and TCRdb kept only the in-frame ones, dropping some. This table holds tens of thousands of clones, around 88% found once. The sequenced sample consisted of peripheral blood. The source of these receptors is a man aged 35-49 years with COVID-19, enrolled during active disease.

V and J are TRBV20-1 and TRBJ1-1; D possibly corresponds to TRBD1 (5 bases). The CDR3 loop spans 10 amino acids. CDR1 is DFQATT, CDR2 SNEGSKA, per germline (reference sequence). The V end was cut by 7 bases, the J end by 7 bases, with 10 bases between. The CDR3 protein is CSVKRGEAFF. The CDR3 DNA is TGCAGTGTCAAAAGGGGTGAAGCTTTCTTT.

The genes are TRBV11-2 and TRBJ1-3; TRBD1 is a possible D gene (5 bases). This CDR3 region has 14 residues. Trimming pared 5 bases from V and 0 bases from J, leaving 8 bases between. Germline V CDR1 and CDR2: SGHAT, FQNNGV. This CDR3 reads CASSLTDSGNTIYF. The CDR3 nucleotides read TGTGCCAGCAGCCTGACAGACTCTGGAAACACCATATATTTT.

The V gene is TRBV9, the J gene TRBJ1-4; tentatively, D is TRBD1 (6 bases). CDR1 and CDR2 from the germline V gene are SGDLS and YYNGEE. This CDR3 has 15 amino acids. V lost 2 bases and J 4 bases, leaving 12 bases between the germline ends. CDR3 loop: CASSVSGTLNEKLFF. CDR3 DNA sequence: TGTGCCAGCAGCGTGTCCGGGACACTTAATGAAAAACTGTTTTTT.

The chain is built from TRBV30 and TRBJ1-5; D uncertain. This CDR3 region has 13 residues. V lost 1 base to trimming and J lost 3 bases, with 7 bases between them. CDR1 and CDR2 (germline): GTSNPN, SVGIG (reference sequence). The CDR3 nucleotides are TGTGCCTGGAGTGCCGGTGACAATCAGCCCCAGCATTTT. It is translated as CAWSAGDNQPQHF.

The chain recombines TRBV6-5 with TRBJ1-2; D unresolved. Germline V gives CDR1 MNHEY, CDR2 SVGAGI. V shed 8 bases and J shed 2 bases, with 12 bases lying between them. This CDR3 contains 13 residues. The chain's CDR3 is CASQSSINYGYTF. The CDR3 DNA reads as TGTGCCAGCCAATCATCTATAAACTATGGCTACACCTTC.

This chain connects TRBV28 to TRBJ1-3; D gene unclear. V lost 7 bases, J lost 2 bases, and 9 bases lay in between. Per the germline V gene, CDR1 is MDHEN and CDR2 is SYDVKM. The CDR3 spans 13 residues. This CDR3 is CASIPATGNTIYF. CDR3 bases: TGTGCCAGCATTCCAGCGACTGGAAACACCATATATTTT.

V is TRBV24-1 and J is TRBJ2-1; 9 bases are a match to TRBD1. Germline values: CDR1 KGHDR, CDR2 SFDVKD. The J segment lost 0 bases and the V segment lost 3 bases, leaving 5 bases of the junction unmatched. This CDR3 has 17 residues. The CDR3 protein is CATSDRRTGASYNEQFF. The CDR3 DNA reads TGTGCCACCAGTGATCGGAGGACAGGGGCCTCCTACAATGAGCAGTTCTTC.

The V gene is TRBV5-5, the J gene TRBJ1-2, with D possibly TRBD1 on 6 matching bases. V was trimmed by 1 base and J by 4 bases, leaving 20 bases between them. The CDR3 has 17 residues. Looked up from germline, CDR1 is SGHKS and CDR2 is YYEKEE (reference sequence). The CDR3 DNA reads TGTGCCAGCAGCTTGTTTGTTGGGGTAGAACAGGGCTATGGCTACACCTTC. Translated: CASSLFVGVEQGYGYTF.

The chain carries TRBV3-1 (or the pseudogene TRBV3-2) and TRBJ1-2, with D uncertain. V was cut by 0 bases and J by 2 bases, with 10 bases left in between. The CDR3 length is 15 residues. Germline lookup yields CDR1 LGHDT and CDR2 YNNKEL (reference sequence). CDR3 sequence reads: CASSQDEGGNYGYTF. The CDR3 DNA is TGTGCCAGCAGCCAAGATGAGGGCGGAAACTATGGCTACACCTTC.

As concerns this clone: The same CDR3 can be traced to other DNA sequences in this sample. The CDR3 reads CASSADRESSGNTIYF. The CDR3 coding sequence is TGTGCCAGCAGCGCGGACAGGGAATCATCTGGAAACACCATATATTTT. V and J are TRBV9 and TRBJ1-3, with 8 bases that match TRBD1. Germline CDR1 SGDLS, CDR2 YYNGEE. The CDR3 has 16 amino acids. V shed 3 bases and J 1 base; nucleotides not matched to a gene: 6.

The chain employs TRBV10-1 and TRBJ1-6, with 9 bases lining up with TRBD1. This CDR3 has 15 amino acids. Trimming took 2 bases from V and 8 from J; bases not matched to a gene: 4. The V gene's germline CDR1 is WNHNN and CDR2 SYGVQD (reference sequence). The chain's CDR3 is CASSERRTGDSPLHF. In nucleotides, the CDR3 is TGCGCCAGCAGTGAGCGGAGGACAGGGGATTCACCCCTCCACTTT.

This sequence joins TRBV19 and TRBJ1-1; D is perhaps TRBD1 (6 bases). The CDR3 spans 14 residues. Germline lookup yields CDR1 LNHDA and CDR2 SQIVND (reference sequence). The V gene lost 9 bases and the J gene lost 2 bases, with 16 bases spanning the gap. CDR3 in DNA: TGTGCCAGCAGGAGGGGGGGGAGAAACACTGAAGCTTTCTTT. Translation: CASRRGGRNTEAFF.

V gene TRBV28 combines with J gene TRBJ1-1; 10 nucleotides match TRBD1. CDR3 size: 15 residues. Germline V gene lookup returns CDR1 MDHEN and CDR2 SYDVKM. Germline trimming cut 4 bases from V and 4 bases from J; bases unmatched to any gene: 6. In DNA form, the CDR3 reads TGTGCCAGCAGTTCGCGGACAGGGGGGTTCACTGAAGCTTTCTTT. It codes for CASSSRTGGFTEAFF.

The chain uses TRBV4-2 and TRBJ1-6; no clear D. V lost 4 bases to trimming and J lost 5 bases, with 12 bases between them. There are 15 residues in the CDR3. Per the germline V gene, CDR1 is LGHNA and CDR2 is YNFKEQ. The CDR3 coding sequence is TGTGCCAGCAGCCGTCAGAGGGAGGATAATTCACCCCTCCACTTT. Protein product: CASSRQREDNSPLHF.

The rearrangement links TRBV30 to TRBJ1-1; 10 nucleotides match TRBD1. CDR1 and CDR2 (germline): GTSNPN, SVGIG (reference sequence). The CDR3 runs to 12 residues. The V and J ends lost 8 bases and 5 bases, in that order; junction bases with no gene match: 5. CDR3 residues: CARQGAHTEAFF. CDR3 coding DNA: TGTGCCCGACAGGGGGCGCATACTGAAGCTTTCTTT.